These 31 T cell receptor beta chains originate from one sample sequenced in a study of blood T cells in healthy people across ages. Using a J-beta primer mix together with a sample-barcoded 5' primer, a second PCR was run for roughly 7 to 12 cycles. TCRdb ran MiXCR on the 5' RACE reads and lists one entry per CDR3 protein. The table has approximately 670,000 distinct CDR3 sequences, less than 45% seen once. The specimen was blood. The receptors shown here come from a man older than 75 in good health.

The V and J genes are TRBV12-3 or TRBV12-4 and TRBJ1-1; possibly TRBD1 for D (6 bases). V dropped 2 bases and J dropped 10 bases, with 17 bases sitting between them. This CDR3 comprises 14 residues. CDR3 sequence reads: CASSLQFRGRGAFF. The CDR3 DNA reads as TGTGCCAGCAGTTTACAGTTCCGGGGGCGCGGAGCTTTCTTT.

The V gene is TRBV20-1, the J gene TRBJ2-7, with 10 bases matching TRBD1. V was pared by 6 bases and J by 0 bases, with 5 bases of the junction left unmatched. The CDR3 runs 14 residues. The germline V gene encodes CDR1 DFQATT and CDR2 SNEGSKA (reference sequence). The CDR3 region is CSAGGTGDSYEQYF. CDR3 coding DNA: TGCAGTGCGGGAGGGACAGGGGACTCCTACGAGCAGTACTTC.

A few counts support this clonotype. The chain recombines TRBV7-8 with TRBJ1-2, with 9 bases lining up with TRBD1. Trimming took 6 bases from V and 8 from J; bases not matched to a gene: 7. The CDR3 is 13 residues long. Per germline, CDR1 SGHVS and CDR2 FQNEAQ. Here the CDR3 reads CASRVDRGGGYTF. As DNA, the CDR3 is TGTGCCAGCAGAGTCGACAGGGGGGGCGGCTACACCTTC. The variable domain in full, completed from reference TRBV7-8 and TRBJ1-2, reads GAGVSQSPRYKVAKRGQDVALRCDPISGHVSLFWYQQALGQGPEFLTYFQNEAQLDKSGLPSDRFFAERPEGSVSTLKIQRTQQEDSAVYLCASRVDRGGGYTFGSGTRLTVV.

This clonotype has at least ten counts. The V and J genes are TRBV13 and TRBJ2-2; D not resolved. Germline CDR1 and CDR2: PRHDT and FYEKMQ (reference sequence). The CDR3 is made up of 12 amino acids. Trimming cost V 7 bases and J 3 bases, with 6 bases left between them. In DNA, the CDR3 is TGTGCCAGCATCCAAGACACCGGGGAGCTGTTTTTT. Translated: CASIQDTGELFF.

This clonotype has just a few counts. This chain links TRBV7-3 with TRBJ2-5; 8 positions agree with TRBD1. CDR1 and CDR2 from the germline V gene are SGHTA and FQGTGA. The CDR3 loop spans 15 amino acids. V gave up 5 bases and J gave up 1 base; unmatched junction bases: 6. The CDR3 DNA sequence: TGTGCCAGCAGCAAACAGGGGGGAGGCCAAGAGACCCAGTACTTC. Amino acids: CASSKQGGGQETQYF.

The chain is built from TRBV19 and TRBJ1-2, with D possibly matching TRBD1 (6 bases). The V end was cut by 5 bases, the J end by 8 bases, with 12 bases between. CDR1 LNHDA and CDR2 SQIVND come from the germline V gene (reference sequence). The CDR3 totals 12 residues. The CDR3 loop is CASSVRGGGYTF. In DNA form, the CDR3 reads TGTGCCAGTAGTGTCAGGGGCGGAGGCTACACCTTC.

The genes are TRBV28 and TRBJ2-4, with a possible D match to TRBD2 (5 bases). The J call may not be correct, given that the DNA end is closer to TRBJ2-5. This CDR3 region has 14 residues. Germline lookup yields CDR1 MDHEN and CDR2 SYDVKM. The CDR3 DNA sequence: TGTGCCAGCCATACCGGGGTTCGATTGGAGACCCAGTACTTC. Protein sequence: CASHTGVRLETQYF.

This clonotype occurred once. The chain joins TRBV11-2 to TRBJ2-1, with TRBD2 as a possible D gene (5 bases). Germline V gene lookup returns CDR1 SGHAT and CDR2 FQNNGV. V was shortened by 0 bases and J by 9 bases, with 15 bases between the two germline ends. The CDR3 is made up of 15 amino acids. The CDR3 DNA reads TGTGCCAGCAGCTTAGACGGGATGGGAGCTGGTGAGCAGTTCTTC. It yields the protein CASSLDGMGAGEQFF.

About this clonotype itself: A much larger clone lies a single base off, so this may be a read error. V is TRBV11-2 and J is TRBJ2-1; D gene ambiguous. Per germline, CDR1 SGHAT and CDR2 FQNNGV. The CDR3 extends over 11 amino acids. CDR3 loop: CAGSPEFEQFF. CDR3 nucleotide sequence: TGTGCCGGCAGCCCAGAGTTTGAGCAGTTCTTC.

Remarks on this clonotype: This may be a read error: a much more frequent sequence differs by one nucleotide. The genes are TRBV20-1 and TRBJ2-1; the D gene is possibly TRBD2 (6 bases). Germline-derived CDR1 and CDR2 are DFQATT and SNEGSKA (reference sequence). The CDR3 runs 15 residues. The CDR3 nucleotides are TGCAGTGCTGCCGGCCGGGGGATAGGTTACAAGGAGCAGTTCTTC. This gives the protein CSAAGRGIGYKEQFF.

The CDR3 DNA sequence: TGTGCCAGCAGCCAAGATTTAGATTCCGCGGACACCGGGGAGCTGTTTTTT. Encoded protein: CASSQDLDSADTGELFF. This chain uses TRBV3-1 with TRBJ2-2; unclear D gene. The CDR3 has 17 amino acids. Germline-derived CDR1 and CDR2 are LGHDT and YNNKEL (reference sequence). V lost 0 bases, J lost 3 bases, and 14 bases lay in between.

The chain couples TRBV29-1 to TRBJ1-1; D unresolved. This CDR3 has 11 amino acids. Per the germline V gene, CDR1 is SQVTM and CDR2 is ANQGSEA. The V gene lost 7 bases and the J gene lost 1 base, with 7 bases spanning the gap. The CDR3 DNA follows: TGCAGCGCTGTCGGGAACACTGAAGCTTTCTTT. Translation gives CSAVGNTEAFF.

J is TRBJ2-1 and V is TRBV10-2; 9 bases fit TRBD2. The germline CDR1 and CDR2 sequences are WSHSY and SAAADI. CDR3 size: 15 residues. Trimming removed 6 bases from V and 4 bases from J; junction bases left unmatched: 7. Written as DNA, the CDR3 is TGCGCCAGCAGACTAGCGGGTGAAAGGTACAATGAGCAGTTCTTC. Its protein is CASRLAGERYNEQFF.

The genes are TRBV29-1 and TRBJ1-4, with 8 bases aligning to TRBD1. There are 14 residues in the CDR3. Trimming cost V 7 bases and J 10 bases; bases outside gene matches: 14. The germline V gene has CDR1 SQVTM and CDR2 ANQGSEA. CDR3 DNA: TGCAGCGCGAAAATACAGGGGGAGGTGAGAAAACTGTTTTTT. Protein: CSAKIQGEVRKLFF.

V usage is TRBV3-1 and J usage is TRBJ2-5; 9 positions agree with TRBD1. V lost 5 bases, J lost 5 bases, and 6 bases stayed unmatched. The CDR3 runs to 14 residues. Germline V lookup: CDR1 LGHDT, CDR2 YNNKEL (reference sequence). CDR3 in amino acids: CASSNRDRDETQYF. In nucleotides, the CDR3 is TGTGCCAGCAGCAACCGGGACAGGGACGAGACCCAGTACTTC.

The gene calls are TRBV10-2 and TRBJ2-1; tentatively, D is TRBD2 (6 bases). This CDR3 spans 13 amino acids. The germline V gene encodes CDR1 WSHSY and CDR2 SAAADI. V was pared by 8 bases and J by 9 bases, with 17 bases between. The CDR3 sequence: CASQQDGRSEQFF. CDR3 DNA: TGCGCCAGCCAACAAGACGGGAGAAGTGAGCAGTTCTTC.

The J gene is TRBJ2-1, the V gene TRBV20-1; the D gene is possibly TRBD2 (6 bases). The V end lost 0 bases, the J end lost 2 bases, and 11 bases lay between the germline ends. The CDR3 contains 15 residues. Germline CDR1 is DFQATT and CDR2 is SNEGSKA (reference sequence). The CDR3 region is CSARETGGTYNEQFF. The DNA of the CDR3 is TGCAGTGCTAGAGAAACAGGCGGGACCTACAATGAGCAGTTCTTC.

The chain employs TRBV20-1 and TRBJ2-5; D ambiguous. Trimming took off 1 base at V and 1 base at J, with 7 bases between the two ends. Looked up from germline, CDR1 is DFQATT and CDR2 is SNEGSKA (reference sequence). The CDR3 has 13 residues. CDR3 nucleotide sequence: TGCAGTGCTAGAGTGGAGTTCCAAGAGACCCAGTACTTC. It is translated as CSARVEFQETQYF.

This clonotype was recorded a few times. This chain joins TRBV4-1 and TRBJ1-2; possibly TRBD1 for D (5 bases). Trimming removed 2 bases from V and 2 bases from J, with 9 bases in between. This CDR3 is 14 amino acids long. Germline-derived CDR1 and CDR2 are MGHRA and YSYEKL. This CDR3 is CASSQSGANYGYTF. DNA for the CDR3: TGCGCCAGCAGCCAAAGCGGGGCGAACTATGGCTACACCTTC.

This clonotype was counted only a few times. This chain uses TRBV7-2 with TRBJ2-5; D gene ambiguous. The V gene lost 5 bases and the J gene lost 2 bases, with 9 bases spanning the gap. CDR3 length: 13 residues. The germline CDR1 and CDR2 sequences are SGHTA and FQGNSA. The chain's CDR3 is CASSVYGQETQYF. As DNA, the CDR3 is TGTGCCAGCAGCGTATATGGGCAAGAGACCCAGTACTTC.

The chain uses TRBV12-3 or TRBV12-4 and TRBJ2-3; tentatively, D is TRBD2 (6 bases). Trimming took 6 bases from V and 5 from J, leaving 18 bases between them. This CDR3 is built from 15 residues. The CDR3 bases are TGTGCCAGCAGCCCCAGTGGAGGGTTCATAGATACGCAGTATTTT. Encoded protein: CASSPSGGFIDTQYF.

V usage is TRBV6-2 or TRBV6-3 and J usage is TRBJ2-7, with TRBD2 identical over 10 bases. The CDR3 loop spans 15 amino acids. Trimming cost V 4 bases and J 3 bases; bases outside gene matches: 6. Germline V gene data show CDR1 as MNHEY and CDR2 as SVGEGT. DNA for the CDR3: TGTGCCAGCAGTTCTGGGACTAGCGTGGACTACGAGCAGTACTTC. This translates into CASSSGTSVDYEQYF.

This clonotype was recorded only once. The junction departs from the called germline gene at one end, perhaps through a read error. The rearrangement uses TRBV11-2 and TRBJ2-3, with 7 bases aligning to TRBD2. CDR3 size: 14 residues. The V gene's germline CDR1 is SGHAT and CDR2 FQNNGV. The CDR3 is CTSSLGGRTDTQYF. CDR3 nucleotides: TGTACCAGCAGCTTGGGAGGGCGCACAGATACGCAGTATTTT.

The gene calls are TRBV2 and TRBJ1-2; 7 positions agree with TRBD1. This CDR3 region has 13 residues. The junction had 10 bases not matched to a gene; V was cut back by 10 bases and J by 5 bases. Germline values: CDR1 SNHLY, CDR2 FYNNEI. In DNA, the CDR3 is TGTGCCACGGACAAGACAGGGCGATATGGCTACACCTTC. Translating it yields CATDKTGRYGYTF.

This clonotype has more than one count but fewer than ten. V gene TRBV5-1 combines with J gene TRBJ2-1, with D possibly being TRBD2 (6 bases). The germline gives CDR1 SGHRS, CDR2 YFSETQ. The CDR3 loop spans 12 amino acids. Between the trimmed V and J ends, which lost 4 bases and 7 bases, there was a span of 9 bases. The CDR3 protein is CASSNGLNEQFF. The CDR3 nucleotides are TGCGCCAGCAGCAACGGACTAAATGAGCAGTTCTTC. The full variable domain, with the rest looked up from reference TRBV5-1 and TRBJ2-1, is KAGVTQTPRYLIKTRGQQVTLSCSPISGHRSVSWYQQTPGQGLQFLFEYFSETQRNKGNFPGRFSGRQFSNSRSEMNVSTLELGDSALYLCASSNGLNEQFFGPGTRLTVL.

This clonotype has just a few counts. The CDR3 spells CASSFKGTGGMIAVNEQFF. The CDR3 nucleotides read TGCGCCAGCAGCTTCAAGGGGACAGGGGGTATGATTGCCGTCAATGAGCAGTTCTTC. The chain is built from TRBV5-1 and TRBJ2-1, with 11 nucleotides matching TRBD1. This CDR3 is built from 19 residues. The germline CDR1 and CDR2 sequences are SGHRS and YFSETQ. Unmatched junction bases numbered 16, after V lost 2 bases and J lost 6 bases.

This clonotype came up many times. This chain connects TRBV12-3 or TRBV12-4 to TRBJ2-5; D gene unclear. V was clipped by 3 bases and J by 2 bases, with 7 bases between them. CDR3 size: 13 residues. The CDR3 DNA is TGTGCCAGCAGTTTGAATCTTCAAGAGACCCAGTACTTC. Translated, it gives CASSLNLQETQYF.

This clonotype showed up just a few times. The chain is built from TRBV10-1 and TRBJ2-7, with D possibly matching TRBD2 (5 bases). Germline assignment: CDR1 WNHNN and CDR2 SYGVQD (reference sequence). The CDR3 has 15 residues. The V gene lost 2 bases and the J gene lost 2 bases, with 13 bases spanning the gap. The CDR3 DNA reads as TGCGCCAGCAGTGAGCGGGTTACGGAGGCCTACGAGCAGTACTTC. Encoded protein: CASSERVTEAYEQYF.

This clonotype showed up just a few times. V and J are TRBV7-9 and TRBJ2-7; 10 nucleotides agree with TRBD2. The CDR3 sequence is 14 residues long. The V gene end was trimmed by 5 bases and the J gene end by 6 bases; junction bases not matched to a gene: 7. The V gene's germline CDR1 is SEHNR and CDR2 FQNEAQ (reference sequence). The CDR3 loop reads CASSPPSGSREQYF. CDR3 coding DNA: TGTGCCAGCAGCCCTCCTAGCGGGAGTCGCGAGCAGTACTTC.

The chain is built from TRBV6-1 and TRBJ2-4, with TRBD2 identical over 9 bases. The DNA end lines up better with TRBJ2-7; the J call may be wrong. The CDR3 spans 15 residues. Germline CDR1 reads MNHNS; CDR2 reads SASEGT. The CDR3 region is CASSPTAGGSYEQYF. The CDR3 nucleotides are TGTGCCAGCAGTCCCACGGCGGGGGGGTCTTACGAGCAGTACTTC.

The V call is TRBV14, the J call TRBJ1-3; D is ambiguous. Deletions cut 1 base from V and 2 bases from J, with 6 bases between. Germline V gene data show CDR1 as SGHDN and CDR2 as FVKESK. CDR3 length: 14 residues. The CDR3 protein is CASSQVDPGNTIYF. The CDR3 DNA sequence: TGTGCCAGCAGCCAAGTTGATCCTGGAAACACCATATATTTT.